The 21 T cell receptor beta chains listed next were all sequenced from one sample in a study of cytomegalovirus exposure and HLA in healthy donors. 13 Jbeta primers and 60 Vbeta primers were used for the PCR. Libraries were prepared by immunoSEQ multiplex PCR; TCRdb keeps only in-frame clonotypes and omits some of them. This sample has roughly 170,000 clones, with around three quarters found just once. Sequencing was done on a sample of PBMCs. All receptors derive from a boy aged 5 to 17 in good health and CMV-seronegative.

This clone was seen once. The chain carries TRBV10-3 and TRBJ2-7; possibly TRBD1 for D (5 bases). This CDR3 is 16 amino acids long. Germline lookup yields CDR1 ENHRY and CDR2 SYGVKD. Trimming shortened V by 3 bases and J by 0 bases, and 15 bases separated the two germline ends. CDR3 residues: CAISEGETSSSYEQYF. The CDR3 region has the DNA TGTGCCATCAGTGAAGGGGAAACTTCGAGCTCCTACGAGCAGTACTTC.

The chain links TRBV27 to TRBJ2-2; 7 bases are a match to TRBD2. Germline values: CDR1 MNHEY, CDR2 SMNVEV (reference sequence). Losses at the gene ends were 9 bases for V and 0 bases for J; bases not matched to a gene: 13. The CDR3 runs 17 residues. The CDR3, as DNA: TGTGCCAGTGGACCTCTGACAGCGGGGACGAACACCGGGGAGCTGTTTTTT. Its translation is CASGPLTAGTNTGELFF.

V usage is TRBV6-4 and J usage is TRBJ2-1; the match to TRBD2 covers 7 bases. The CDR3 length is 16 residues. After removal of 10 bases from V and 2 bases from J, the junction contained 14 bases not matched to a gene. CDR1 and CDR2 (germline): MRHNA, SNTAGT. This CDR3 is CATSSSLAEAYNEQFF. The CDR3 bases are TGTGCCACCAGCTCATCGCTAGCGGAGGCCTACAATGAGCAGTTCTTC.

The rearrangement uses TRBV4-3 and TRBJ1-4; TRBD1 is a possible D gene (6 bases). Trimming cost V 1 base and J 7 bases, with 13 bases left between them. The CDR3 totals 15 residues. Germline CDR1 reads LGHNA; CDR2 reads YSLEER. The CDR3 region is CASSQGAGVGEKLFF. CDR3 bases: TGCGCCAGCAGCCAAGGGGCAGGGGTGGGTGAAAAACTGTTTTTT.

This chain connects TRBV7-2 to TRBJ1-4; D perhaps matches TRBD1 (5 bases). V was trimmed by 3 bases and J by 0 bases, leaving 11 bases between them. The CDR3 length is 16 residues. CDR1 SGHTA and CDR2 FQGNSA come from the germline V gene. CDR3 amino acids: CASSLGLGSTNEKLFF. The CDR3, as DNA: TGTGCCAGCAGCTTGGGACTCGGATCAACTAATGAAAAACTGTTTTTT.

The V gene is TRBV4-3, the J gene TRBJ1-4; D possibly corresponds to TRBD1 (5 bases). Trimming removed 0 bases at V and 1 base at J, with 18 bases between. Germline CDR1 is LGHNA and CDR2 is YSLEER. The CDR3 runs 19 residues. The CDR3 nucleotides read TGCGCCAGCAGCCAAGATCTAGGGGCGCTGGTTTTAACTAATGAAAAACTGTTTTTT. Encoded protein: CASSQDLGALVLTNEKLFF.

V usage is TRBV6-1 and J usage is TRBJ2-3, with D unresolved. This CDR3 region has 13 residues. Germline values: CDR1 MNHNS, CDR2 SASEGT. Trimming cost V 1 base and J 6 bases, with 8 bases left between them. The CDR3: CASSEEFRDTQYF. DNA of the CDR3: TGTGCCAGCAGTGAAGAGTTTCGGGATACGCAGTATTTT.

This chain connects TRBV9 to TRBJ2-7; perhaps TRBD2 as D (5 bases). Germline V gene data show CDR1 as SGDLS and CDR2 as YYNGEE. This CDR3 is built from 14 residues. The germline V and J ends were trimmed by 3 bases and 4 bases, with 14 bases remaining between them. CDR3 loop: CASSAGGSRYEQYF. The CDR3 coding sequence is TGTGCCAGCAGCGCCGGAGGCTCGAGATACGAGCAGTACTTC.

The rearrangement uses TRBV25-1 and TRBJ2-1; D perhaps matches TRBD2 (5 bases). The germline CDR1 and CDR2 sequences are MGHDK and SYGVNS. The CDR3 consists of 16 residues. V was pared by 6 bases and J by 4 bases, with 19 bases between. DNA of the CDR3: TGTGCCAGCAGCATTCTAAGCGGAGAGGAATACAATGAGCAGTTCTTC. It is translated as CASSILSGEEYNEQFF.

This rearrangement joins TRBV6-6 to TRBJ2-3; 8 nucleotides line up with TRBD2. Trimming cost V 0 bases and J 5 bases; bases outside gene matches: 7. The V gene's germline CDR1 is MNHNY and CDR2 SVGAGI (reference sequence). The CDR3 length is 16 residues. This chain's CDR3 is CASSYSKGGGRDTQYF. CDR3 bases: TGTGCCAGCAGTTACTCGAAGGGCGGGGGGCGAGATACGCAGTATTTT.

The V gene is TRBV30, the J gene TRBJ2-1; tentatively, D is TRBD2 (7 bases). The CDR3 totals 14 residues. V lost 4 bases, J lost 9 bases, and 19 bases lay in between. Per the germline V gene, CDR1 is GTSNPN and CDR2 is SVGIG (reference sequence). The CDR3: CAWTGGPLTGEQFF. The CDR3 DNA reads TGTGCCTGGACCGGGGGGCCACTAACGGGTGAGCAGTTCTTC. Drawing the rest from reference TRBV30 and TRBJ2-1, the complete variable domain is SQTIHQWPATLVQPVGSPLSLECTVEGTSNPNLYWYRQAAGRGLQLLFYSVGIGQISSEVPQNLSASRPQDRQFILSSKKLLLSDSGFYLCAWTGGPLTGEQFFGPGTRLTVL.

V is TRBV5-1 and J is TRBJ2-3; the D is unclear. Looked up from germline, CDR1 is SGHRS and CDR2 is YFSETQ. CDR3 length equals 15 residues. Trimming pared 7 bases from V and 0 bases from J, leaving 15 bases between. DNA for the CDR3: TGCGCCAGCTCCCCCGCAGGATACAGCACAGATACGCAGTATTTT. Its protein is CASSPAGYSTDTQYF.

The chain carries TRBV7-2 and TRBJ2-1; D unresolved. The CDR3 has 18 amino acids. Trimming removed 3 bases from V and 5 bases from J, with 23 bases in between. Germline V gene data show CDR1 as SGHTA and CDR2 as FQGNSA. The DNA of the CDR3 is TGTGCCAGCAGCTTCGATTTTCGCCCCCTCAAACTTGACAATGAGCAGTTCTTC. It is translated as CASSFDFRPLKLDNEQFF.

This chain links TRBV7-3 with TRBJ2-1, with D possibly matching TRBD1 (8 bases). The CDR3 extends over 15 amino acids. The germline gives CDR1 SGHTA, CDR2 FQGTGA. V lost 3 bases and J lost 5, with 14 bases in between. CDR3 region: CASSFTGGGNNEQFF. CDR3 in DNA: TGTGCCAGCAGCTTCACAGGGGGGGGTAACAATGAGCAGTTCTTC.

This rearrangement joins TRBV5-1 to TRBJ2-3; 9 bases fit TRBD1. Per the germline V gene, CDR1 is SGHRS and CDR2 is YFSETQ. The length of the CDR3 is 16 residues. With V trimmed by 3 bases and J by 6 bases, 11 bases remained unmatched. The CDR3 sequence is CASSWGGQGDTDTQYF. The CDR3 bases are TGCGCCAGCAGCTGGGGGGGACAGGGCGATACTGATACGCAGTATTTT.

J is TRBJ1-4 and V is TRBV5-1, with 9 bases that match TRBD1. After removal of 3 bases from V and 7 bases from J, the junction contained 10 bases not matched to a gene. This CDR3 is built from 16 residues. The germline CDR1 and CDR2 sequences are SGHRS and YFSETQ. CDR3: CASSSTSGTGFEKLFF. The DNA for the CDR3 is TGCGCCAGCAGCTCAACCTCCGGGACAGGGTTTGAAAAACTGTTTTTT.

The chain is built from TRBV27 and TRBJ1-1; D is uncertain. V gave up 1 base and J gave up 3 bases, with 9 bases separating them. The length of the CDR3 is 14 residues. Germline-derived CDR1 and CDR2 are MNHEY and SMNVEV (reference sequence). The chain's CDR3 is CASSLYSYDTEAFF. The CDR3 DNA reads as TGTGCCAGCAGTTTATACAGCTATGACACTGAAGCTTTCTTT.

This chain links TRBV21-1 with TRBJ1-4. TRBV21-1 is a pseudogene locus. This CDR3 spans 15 amino acids. CDR3 in amino acids: CASSKLGSANEKLFF. DNA for the CDR3: TGTGCCAGCAGCAAACTCGGGAGCGCTAATGAAAAACTGTTTTTT.

The J gene is TRBJ1-2, the V gene TRBV7-2; D perhaps matches TRBD1 (6 bases). The length of the CDR3 is 15 residues. Germline V gene data show CDR1 as SGHTA and CDR2 as FQGNSA. V was pared by 2 bases and J by 4 bases, with 14 bases between. The CDR3 nucleotides are TGTGCCAGCAGCTTAAATGCGGGGGCCCTCTATGGCTACACCTTC. This codes for CASSLNAGALYGYTF.

CDR3 coding DNA: TGCGCCAGCAGCTTGGATGGGGGCGTCTCTGGAAACACCATATATTTT. This codes for CASSLDGGVSGNTIYF. The J gene is TRBJ1-3, the V gene TRBV5-1; possibly TRBD1 for D (6 bases). Trimming removed 0 bases from V and 0 bases from J, with 10 bases in between. Per germline, CDR1 SGHRS and CDR2 YFSETQ. The CDR3 sequence is 16 residues long.

The V gene is TRBV29-1, the J gene TRBJ2-4; D remains ambiguous. CDR1 and CDR2 from the germline V gene are SQVTM and ANQGSEA. The CDR3 consists of 13 residues. V shed 1 base and J shed 1 base, with 5 bases lying between them. The CDR3 is CSVEGRAKNIQYF. In nucleotides, the CDR3 is TGCAGCGTTGAAGGCAGGGCCAAAAACATTCAGTACTTC.